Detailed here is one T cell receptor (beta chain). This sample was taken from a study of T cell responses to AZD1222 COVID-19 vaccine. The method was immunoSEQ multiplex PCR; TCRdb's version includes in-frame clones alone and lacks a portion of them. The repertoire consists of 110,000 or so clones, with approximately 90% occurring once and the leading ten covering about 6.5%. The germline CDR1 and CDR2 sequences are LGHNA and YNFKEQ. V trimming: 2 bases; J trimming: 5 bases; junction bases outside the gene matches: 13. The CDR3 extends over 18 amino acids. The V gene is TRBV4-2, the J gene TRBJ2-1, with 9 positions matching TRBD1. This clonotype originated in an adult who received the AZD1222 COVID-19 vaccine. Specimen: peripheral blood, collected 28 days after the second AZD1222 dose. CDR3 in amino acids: CASSQFEGQGRVDNEQFF. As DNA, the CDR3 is TGTGCCAGCAGCCAATTTGAGGGACAGGGAAGGGTCGACAATGAGCAGTTCTTC.